This T cell receptor (beta chain) was obtained from a study of blood T cells in healthy people across ages. At the level of the study: Roughly one uniquely barcoded beta molecule per two T cells was captured.

Primed by a sample-barcoded 5' primer and a J-beta primer mix, a second PCR proceeded for about 6 to 12 cycles. TCRdb reprocessed the 5' RACE reads with MiXCR, giving one entry per CDR3 protein. The repertoire holds approximately 780,000 distinct CDR3 sequences, with 25% to 30% as singletons. Every donor contributed about 10 milliliters of peripheral blood by blood draw. This same sample was also part of a study on T cells of mothers and their children.

Source material: blood. The sequence came from a boy aged 5-17 years in good health.

CDR3 loop: CASSSPGGRLSGANVLTF. CDR3 DNA sequence: TGTGCCAGCAGCTCCCCAGGGGGCCGTCTCTCTGGGGCCAACGTCCTGACTTTC. This rearrangement joins TRBV11-2 to TRBJ2-6; 8 bases map to TRBD1. CDR1 SGHAT and CDR2 FQNNGV come from the germline V gene. The CDR3 is 18 residues long. After removal of 4 bases from V and 0 bases from J, the junction contained 8 bases not matched to a gene.